This TCR beta chain originates from a study of T cell repertoires in cytomegalovirus infection. Study as a whole: CMV epitopes in the study were HLA-C-restricted (recently identified) and HLA-B-restricted (well studied). Both CMV infection and a matching HLA type were indicated by public TCR beta signatures. General study results and limits: There were HLA-C-restricted CMV-specific TCR beta clonotypes dominating the ex vivo response. Individuals carrying CMV plus the relevant HLA were identified by cumulative frequency of public TCR beta families.

TCRdb used MiXCR to reprocess the reads, holding one entry per CDR3 protein. This table has around 900,000 distinct CDR3 sequences, approximately 33% appearing once. In regard to this clonotype: Its antigen is undetermined. Mismatch with germline at one junction end may stem from a read error.

Looked up from germline, CDR1 is SGDLS and CDR2 is YYNGEE. The CDR3 runs 11 residues. The chain combines TRBV9 with TRBJ1-2; 7 bases are a match to TRBD1. This clonotype was sampled from a human donor in good health (CMV status not recorded). Some clones in this sample may be carry-over from other donors' samples. The input for sequencing was cultured CD8+ T cells from PBMCs, taken from culture after CMV antigen stimulation. The CDR3 is CASNPGQAADF. The DNA for the CDR3 is TGTGCCAGCAACCCCGGACAGGCTGCCGATTTC.